The clone carrying this T cell receptor beta chain has more than one count but fewer than ten. BIOMED2 TRB-A/B primer pools were used in multiplex TRB PCR. TCRdb re-called the multiplex PCR reads through MiXCR, storing one row per CDR3 protein. The data contain about 8,900 distinct CDR3 sequences, about a third of them singletons. This specimen belongs to a study of T and B cells in COVID-19 patients. From blood, 250-500 ng of genomic DNA served as TRB template. The ends were cut back, 7 bases at V and 1 base at J, with 8 bases in the middle. CDR3 length: 13 residues. CDR1 and CDR2 from the germline V gene are KGHDR and SFDVKD.

This sequence was found in a human donor with active COVID-19. Sequencing input: blood. This chain joins TRBV24-1 and TRBJ2-3; D possibly uses TRBD1 or TRBD2 (5 bases each). CDR3 region: CATRMGGTDTQYF. CDR3 nucleotides: TGTGCCACCAGGATGGGGGGCACAGATACGCAGTATTTT.